One and the same sample provided the 31 T cell receptor beta chains below, sequenced in a study of yellow fever vaccine responses in identical twins. One entry per CDR3 protein results from TCRdb running MiXCR on the RT-PCR reads. The sample carries 710 or so distinct CDR3 sequences, 75% to 85% recorded once. The specimen was T cells from blood (PBMCs), unsorted or a sorted subset (not recorded which), collected before or after yellow fever vaccination (not recorded which). Every receptor here comes from a female donor who received the yellow fever vaccine.

The genes are TRBV29-1 and TRBJ1-3; maybe TRBD1 (6 bases). This CDR3 comprises 16 residues. V was cut by 0 bases and J by 0 bases, with 12 bases left in between. Germline loops: CDR1 SQVTM, CDR2 ANQGSEA. CDR3: CSVEETDSSSGNTIYF. CDR3 in DNA: TGCAGCGTTGAAGAGACGGACAGCAGCTCTGGAAACACCATATATTTT.

The J gene is TRBJ2-7, the V gene TRBV5-6, with a possible D match to TRBD2 (6 bases). V was trimmed by 1 base and J by 6 bases, leaving 14 bases between them. This CDR3 spans 14 amino acids. Germline V CDR1 and CDR2: SGHDT, YYEEEE. CDR3 nucleotide sequence: TGTGCCAGCAGCTTGTCGCGGGGAGCGTCCGAGCAGTACTTC. It yields the protein CASSLSRGASEQYF.

The rearrangement joins TRBV4-1 to TRBJ2-7; 12 bases are shared with TRBD2. Germline V gives CDR1 MGHRA, CDR2 YSYEKL. Trimming removed 0 bases from V and 3 bases from J; junction bases left unmatched: 3. CDR3 length: 16 residues. The CDR3 sequence is CASSQEGTSGFYEQYF. The CDR3 DNA is TGCGCCAGCAGCCAAGAAGGGACTAGCGGGTTCTACGAGCAGTACTTC.

This clonotype was picked up a small number of times. The genes are TRBV11-2 and TRBJ1-1; unclear D gene. Trimming shortened V by 3 bases and J by 1 base, and 12 bases separated the two germline ends. The germline V gene encodes CDR1 SGHAT and CDR2 FQNNGV. The CDR3 totals 15 residues. CDR3 sequence (DNA): TGTGCCAGCAGCTTCCGGGGAGGTACGAACACTGAAGCTTTCTTT. This codes for CASSFRGGTNTEAFF.

This chain uses TRBV7-6 with TRBJ2-7, with D perhaps given as TRBD1 or TRBD2 (5 bases each). The germline CDR1 and CDR2 sequences are SGHVS and FNYEAQ. V gave up 5 bases and J gave up 5 bases, with 10 bases separating them. CDR3 length equals 12 residues. CDR3 protein: CASSDRGHEQYF. The CDR3 nucleotides are TGTGCCAGCAGCGACCGGGGCCACGAGCAGTACTTC.

The CDR3, as DNA: TGTGCAAGTCGCTTAGAGGACAGGATCAGCAATCAGCCCCAGCATTTT. It translates to CASRLEDRISNQPQHF. The chain combines TRBV12-2 with TRBJ1-5; TRBD1, the table's D call, lacks a check against the DNA. TRBV12-2 corresponds to a pseudogene. The length of the CDR3 is 16 residues.

CDR3 DNA: TGCAGTGCTAGAGGCAGGGGGGGTTACGAGCAGTACTTC. Its translation is CSARGRGGYEQYF. The chain joins TRBV20-1 to TRBJ2-7; D is perhaps TRBD1 or TRBD2 (7 bases each). This CDR3 region has 13 residues. Per germline, CDR1 DFQATT and CDR2 SNEGSKA (reference sequence). The ends were cut back, 1 base at V and 4 bases at J, with 11 bases in the middle.

The chain links TRBV30 to TRBJ1-2; TRBD1 is a possible D gene (5 bases). Between the trimmed V and J ends, which lost 2 bases and 3 bases, there was a span of 13 bases. Germline CDR1 and CDR2: GTSNPN and SVGIG (reference sequence). The CDR3 sequence is 14 residues long. This CDR3 reads CAWSRSWGDYGYTF. CDR3 in DNA: TGTGCCTGGAGTCGGAGCTGGGGGGACTATGGCTACACCTTC.

The V call is TRBV7-8, the J call TRBJ1-6, with no clear D. CDR1 and CDR2 from the germline V gene are SGHVS and FQNEAQ. V was cut by 5 bases and J by 6 bases, with 8 bases left in between. CDR3 length: 13 residues. CDR3 coding DNA: TGTGCCAGCAGCCGGGTCCTTAATTCACCCCTCCACTTT. It translates to CASSRVLNSPLHF.

The chain couples TRBV2 to TRBJ1-2; a possible D gene is TRBD1 (5 bases). CDR3 length equals 11 residues. V dropped 6 bases and J dropped 7 bases, with 9 bases sitting between them. From germline, CDR1 is SNHLY and CDR2 FYNNEI. This CDR3 is CASRPDTGYTF. As DNA, the CDR3 is TGTGCCAGCAGGCCGGACACTGGCTACACCTTC. Complete variable domain (other parts from reference TRBV2 and TRBJ1-2): EPEVTQTPSHQVTQMGQEVILRCVPISNHLYFYWYRQILGQKVEFLVSFYNNEISEKSEIFDDQFSVERPDGSNFTLKIRSTKLEDSAMYFCASRPDTGYTFGSGTRLTVV.

The genes are TRBV15 and TRBJ1-1; a possible D gene is TRBD1 (5 bases). Germline CDR1 is LNHNV and CDR2 is YYDKDF (reference sequence). V was pared by 1 base and J by 5 bases, with 14 bases between. CDR3 length: 15 amino acids. The CDR3, as DNA: TGTGCCACCAGCAGAGTCAGGGCCGGGCATACTGAAGCTTTCTTT. This sequence encodes CATSRVRAGHTEAFF.

V is TRBV4-3 and J is TRBJ2-2; 7 positions match TRBD1. Germline values: CDR1 LGHNA, CDR2 YSLEER. Trimming cost V 0 bases and J 4 bases; bases outside gene matches: 5. This CDR3 has 16 residues. CDR3 sequence reads: CASSQDRQGVTGELFF. DNA for the CDR3: TGCGCCAGCAGCCAAGATCGTCAGGGGGTCACCGGGGAGCTGTTTTTT.

The genes are TRBV11-1 and TRBJ1-1; the D gene is possibly TRBD1 (6 bases). V dropped 3 bases and J dropped 7 bases, with 9 bases sitting between them. This CDR3 is 12 amino acids long. Germline CDR1 is SGHAT and CDR2 is FQDESV (reference sequence). The CDR3 reads CASSFGGGEAFF. The CDR3, as DNA: TGTGCCAGCAGCTTTGGGGGCGGTGAAGCTTTCTTT.

The chain employs TRBV29-1 and TRBJ2-3; unclear D gene. Germline CDR1 SQVTM, CDR2 ANQGSEA. CDR3 length: 12 residues. Trimming took off 6 bases at V and 2 bases at J, with 9 bases between the two ends. CDR3 coding DNA: TGCAGCGTCTCACTCGTCACAGATACGCAGTATTTT. It codes for CSVSLVTDTQYF.

V and J are TRBV11-3 and TRBJ2-1; the D is unclear. V dropped 5 bases and J dropped 9 bases, with 8 bases sitting between them. The CDR3 contains 11 residues. Germline assignment: CDR1 SGHNT and CDR2 YENEEA. In nucleotides, the CDR3 is TGTGCCAGCAGCCCCCTGGTTGAGCAGTTCTTC. Protein sequence: CASSPLVEQFF.

The V gene is TRBV12-3 or TRBV12-4, the J gene TRBJ2-1, with 8 nucleotides matching TRBD2. The CDR3 loop spans 15 amino acids. The ends lost 7 bases at V and 7 bases at J; junction bases unmatched: 12. CDR3 coding DNA: TGTGCCAGCACCCCTTCGCGGGAGGCCCGAAATGAGCAGTTCTTC. This translates into CASTPSREARNEQFF.

The V and J genes are TRBV28 and TRBJ1-4; D is perhaps TRBD1 (5 bases). Germline V gives CDR1 MDHEN, CDR2 SYDVKM. The CDR3 is made up of 15 amino acids. V shed 4 bases and J shed 4 bases, with 13 bases lying between them. Written as DNA, the CDR3 is TGTGCCAGCAGTTCCCGGTGGGACCATAATGAAAAACTGTTTTTT. As protein: CASSSRWDHNEKLFF.

This clonotype was counted a single time. This chain joins TRBV18 and TRBJ2-1; D not resolved. V was pared by 2 bases and J by 7 bases, with 12 bases between. Looked up from germline, CDR1 is KGHSH and CDR2 is LQKENI. The CDR3 runs 14 residues. In nucleotides, the CDR3 is TGTGCCAGCTCACCAGGGGTGTCTGGGAATGAGCAGTTCTTC. It specifies CASSPGVSGNEQFF.

In its sample, this clonotype is hyperexpanded. V gene TRBV9 combines with J gene TRBJ2-5; unclear D gene. CDR1 is SGDLS, CDR2 YYNGEE, per germline. V lost 0 bases, J lost 3 bases, and 9 bases lay in between. The CDR3 is 14 residues long. The CDR3: CASSVGRNKETQYF. DNA for the CDR3: TGTGCCAGCAGCGTAGGTCGGAACAAAGAGACCCAGTACTTC.

The chain joins TRBV10-1 to TRBJ2-2; D is undetermined. V was trimmed by 5 bases and J by 4 bases, leaving 5 bases between them. CDR3 size: 12 residues. Germline V gene data show CDR1 as WNHNN and CDR2 as SYGVQD (reference sequence). CDR3 DNA: TGCGCCAGCAGTTCCCTCACCGGGGAGCTGTTTTTT. Its translation is CASSSLTGELFF.

This clonotype has a handful of counts. The V gene is TRBV30, the J gene TRBJ1-2, with D possibly matching TRBD1 (6 bases). The CDR3 loop spans 14 amino acids. CDR1 and CDR2 (germline): GTSNPN, SVGIG (reference sequence). V was cut by 1 base and J by 4 bases, with 13 bases left in between. The CDR3 sequence is CAWSEGEWSYGYTF. CDR3 DNA sequence: TGTGCCTGGAGTGAGGGGGAGTGGAGCTATGGCTACACCTTC.

This chain joins TRBV20-1 and TRBJ1-2, with D perhaps TRBD1 (6 bases). Germline-derived CDR1 and CDR2 are DFQATT and SNEGSKA (reference sequence). The CDR3 length is 13 residues. The CDR3 here is CRRGDTSNYGYTF. The CDR3 coding sequence is TGCCGCCGAGGGGACACCTCTAACTATGGCTACACCTTC.

The genes are TRBV7-2 and TRBJ2-3; D tentatively fits TRBD1 or TRBD2 (5 bases each). Germline CDR1 is SGHTA and CDR2 is FQGNSA. Between the trimmed V and J ends, which lost 11 bases and 6 bases, there was a span of 12 bases. This CDR3 has 11 amino acids. The CDR3 coding sequence is TGTGCCTCTCCCTGGGGGGATACGCAGTATTTT. Its translation is CASPWGDTQYF.

This clonotype was picked up a small number of times. The chain employs TRBV13 and TRBJ1-1; D gene ambiguous. CDR1 is PRHDT and CDR2 is FYEKMQ in the germline V gene (reference sequence). V lost 4 bases, J lost 11 bases, and 11 bases lay in between. The CDR3 is 11 amino acids. The CDR3 nucleotides are TGTGCCAGCAGCTCTCGTAGCATGGCTTTCTTT. This codes for CASSSRSMAFF.

This rearrangement joins TRBV13 to TRBJ2-1; the match to TRBD2 covers 10 bases. The CDR3 totals 15 residues. The V and J ends lost 3 bases and 9 bases, in that order; junction bases with no gene match: 8. In germline, CDR1 is PRHDT, CDR2 FYEKMQ (reference sequence). DNA for the CDR3: TGTGCCAGCAGCTTCCCCCTAGCGGGAGTCGCTGAGCAGTTCTTC. This sequence encodes CASSFPLAGVAEQFF.

The chain employs TRBV7-3 and TRBJ2-2; tentatively, D is TRBD1 (6 bases). V was shortened by 2 bases and J by 2 bases, with 12 bases between the two germline ends. The germline V gene has CDR1 SGHTA and CDR2 FQGTGA. The CDR3 has 16 residues. In nucleotides, the CDR3 is TGTGCCAGCAGCTTATCTGGGACAATAAACACCGGGGAGCTGTTTTTT. It specifies CASSLSGTINTGELFF.

This chain joins TRBV20-1 and TRBJ1-1, with TRBD1 as a possible D gene (5 bases). The CDR3 is made up of 12 amino acids. Germline V CDR1 and CDR2: DFQATT, SNEGSKA (reference sequence). V lost 3 bases to trimming and J lost 5 bases, with 10 bases between them. CDR3 amino acids: CSASIRETEAFF. The CDR3 DNA follows: TGCAGTGCTAGTATCAGGGAGACTGAAGCTTTCTTT.

Here the CDR3 DNA reads TGTGCCAGCAGCCCTCGGGACCGTACTGAAGCTTTCTTT. As protein: CASSPRDRTEAFF. The V call is TRBV7-9, the J call TRBJ1-1; TRBD1 is a possible D gene (5 bases). Germline V gene sequence: CDR1 SEHNR, CDR2 FQNEAQ (reference sequence). The CDR3 length is 13 residues. Trimming pared 5 bases from V and 5 bases from J, leaving 12 bases between.

This clonotype was counted a single time. The V call is TRBV10-1, the J call TRBJ2-7, with 12 bases fitting TRBD2. Germline V gene sequence: CDR1 WNHNN, CDR2 SYGVQD (reference sequence). The trim removed 5 bases at V and 5 bases at J, leaving 7 bases unmatched. The CDR3 extends over 15 amino acids. The CDR3 protein is CASSYLAGGPHEQYF. The CDR3 DNA follows: TGCGCCAGCAGTTATCTAGCGGGAGGGCCTCACGAGCAGTACTTC.

The genes are TRBV6-1 and TRBJ2-6; possible D gene TRBD1, 6 bases. The CDR3 consists of 17 residues. V was shortened by 7 bases and J by 0 bases, with 16 bases between the two germline ends. Germline assignment: CDR1 MNHNS and CDR2 SASEGT. The CDR3 nucleotides read TGTGCCAGCAACAACAGGGCGGACGTCTCTGGGGCCAACGTCCTGACTTTC. It encodes CASNNRADVSGANVLTF.

The chain has TRBV12-5 and TRBJ1-1; D gene unclear. The CDR3 is 14 residues long. Trimming pared 2 bases from V and 2 bases from J, leaving 9 bases between. CDR1 and CDR2 (germline): LGHNT, FRNRAP. The CDR3 region is CASGLNGRNTEAFF. CDR3 nucleotide sequence: TGTGCTAGTGGTTTGAATGGTCGAAACACTGAAGCTTTCTTT.